This T cell receptor (beta chain) came from a study of blood T cell repertoires in COVID-19. Study overall: Samples came from the United States, Italy and Spain, spanning acute and convalescent COVID-19. In each case, the material was cDNA or gDNA derived from T cells, B-cell-depleted T cells, or PBMCs.

On this clone: The same CDR3 arises from other DNA sequences in this sample as well.

How the authors handled the data: For nucleated cells, counts were estimated from reference gene primer amplification. Generated by immunoSEQ multiplex PCR, the TCRdb table keeps only in-frame clones and is missing some. V, J and clone size are taken as reported in that table, and D and trimming were inferred from the DNA itself. The repertoire holds about 180,000 clones, with around 87% as singletons. Sequenced: peripheral blood. The TCR was taken from a man aged 40-55 years with active or convalescent COVID-19.

CDR3 residues: CASSVDRAQETQYF. The CDR3 bases are TGTGCCAGCAGTGTCGACAGAGCACAAGAGACCCAGTACTTC. The V and J genes are TRBV2 and TRBJ2-5; D is perhaps TRBD1 (5 bases). CDR1 SNHLY and CDR2 FYNNEI come from the germline V gene. The V end lost 4 bases, the J end lost 2 bases, and 11 bases lay between the germline ends. This CDR3 has 14 amino acids.